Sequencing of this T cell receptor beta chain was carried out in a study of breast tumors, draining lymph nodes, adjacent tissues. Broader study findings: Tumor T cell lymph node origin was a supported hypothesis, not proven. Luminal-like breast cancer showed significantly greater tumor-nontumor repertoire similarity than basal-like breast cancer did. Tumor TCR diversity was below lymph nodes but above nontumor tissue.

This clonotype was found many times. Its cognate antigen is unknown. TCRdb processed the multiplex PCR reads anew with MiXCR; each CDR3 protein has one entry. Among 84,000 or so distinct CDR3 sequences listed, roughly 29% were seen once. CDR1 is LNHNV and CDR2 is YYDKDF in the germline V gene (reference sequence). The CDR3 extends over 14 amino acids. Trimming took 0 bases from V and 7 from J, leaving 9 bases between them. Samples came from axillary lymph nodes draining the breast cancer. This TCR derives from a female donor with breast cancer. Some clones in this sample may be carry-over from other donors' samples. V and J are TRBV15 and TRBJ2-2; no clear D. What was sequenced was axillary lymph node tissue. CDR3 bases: TGTGCCACCAGCAGAGATCAGGTTCGCGGGGAGCTGTTTTTT. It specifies CATSRDQVRGELFF.